This T cell receptor beta chain was observed in a study of cytomegalovirus exposure and HLA in healthy donors. Although they were nominally healthy when sampled, donors likely had unrecorded immune exposures. With regard to this clone: Its antigen is unknown.

General study points: Owing to their indistinguishability, certain V segments, notably TRBV6-2 and TRBV6-3, were excluded. In a later analysis, a missense DCLRE1C variant was linked to TCR beta V- and J-gene trimming. Researchers catalogued 150 or so TCR beta chains as cytomegalovirus-associated.

With 0 bases clipped from V and 1 base from J, the junction kept 4 bases outside the gene matches. The CDR3 is 16 amino acids. Germline CDR1 SGHRS, CDR2 YFSETQ. The primer mix had 60 Vbeta and 13 Jbeta primers. Using immunoSEQ multiplex PCR, the repertoire was profiled, and TCRdb retains in-frame clones only, with some absent. The repertoire holds about 170,000 clones, with less than 80% as singletons. The receptor was derived from a female donor in good health and CMV-seronegative. What was sequenced was PBMCs. The chain recombines TRBV5-1 with TRBJ2-5, with TRBD2 matching 9 bases. The CDR3 DNA sequence: TGCGCCAGCAGCTTGGGACTAGCGGCTTCCCAAGAGACCCAGTACTTC. Its translation is CASSLGLAASQETQYF.